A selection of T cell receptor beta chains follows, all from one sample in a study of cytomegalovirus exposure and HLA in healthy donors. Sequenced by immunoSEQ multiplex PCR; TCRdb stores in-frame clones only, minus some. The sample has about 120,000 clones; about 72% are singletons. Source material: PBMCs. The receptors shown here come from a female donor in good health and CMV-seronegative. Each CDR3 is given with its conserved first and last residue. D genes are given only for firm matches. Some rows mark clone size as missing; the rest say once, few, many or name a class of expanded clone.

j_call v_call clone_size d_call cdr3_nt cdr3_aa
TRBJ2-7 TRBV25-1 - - TGTGCCAGCAGTGAACCGGGTAGCTCCTACGAGCAGTACTTC CASSEPGSSYEQYF
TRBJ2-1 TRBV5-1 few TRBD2 TGCGCCAGCAGCTTGTACTATTCTCCGGGACTAGCGGGCAATGAGCAGTTCTTC CASSLYYSPGLAGNEQFF
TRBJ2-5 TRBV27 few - TGTGCCAGCACCCCTACGGCAGGAGAGACCCAGTACTTC CASTPTAGETQYF
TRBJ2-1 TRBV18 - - TGTGCCAGCTCACCAGATCTAGACGGGGGTGAGCAGTTCTTC CASSPDLDGGEQFF
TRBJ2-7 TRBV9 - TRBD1 TGTGCCAGCAGCCCTCGACAGGGTGAAGGGTCCTACGAGCAGTACTTC CASSPRQGEGSYEQYF
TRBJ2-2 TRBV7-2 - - TGTGCCAGCAGCTTAGTGCACAAATCCGGGGAGCTGTTTTTT CASSLVHKSGELFF
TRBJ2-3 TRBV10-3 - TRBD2 TGTGCCATCAACAAACTAGCGGGAGTTGATACGCAGTATTTT CAINKLAGVDTQYF
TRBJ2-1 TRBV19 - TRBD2 TGTGCCAGTAGTACCCTCATAGCGGGAGGTCGTAGCTCCTACAATGAGCAGTTCTTC CASSTLIAGGRSSYNEQFF
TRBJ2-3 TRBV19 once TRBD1 TGTGCCAGTAGTACCTGGGACAGGGTCGGGGATACGCAGTATTTT CASSTWDRVGDTQYF
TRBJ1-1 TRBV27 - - TGTGCCAGCAGTTTATCTCAGGCAGGGCGCACTGAAGCTTTCTTT CASSLSQAGRTEAFF
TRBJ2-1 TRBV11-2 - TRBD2 TGTGCCAGCGGCCCCGGGAGGGATGAGCAGTTCTTC CASGPGRDEQFF
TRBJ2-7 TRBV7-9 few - TGTGCCAGCAGCCGGGGAGGTGGCGAGCAGTACTTC CASSRGGGEQYF
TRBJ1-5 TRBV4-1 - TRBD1 TGCGCCAGCAGCCTCGCCGGGACAGATAGCAATCAGCCCCAGCATTTT CASSLAGTDSNQPQHF
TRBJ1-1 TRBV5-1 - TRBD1 TGCGCCAGCAGCCCCCAGGGACAGGGGAACACTGAAGCTTTCTTT CASSPQGQGNTEAFF
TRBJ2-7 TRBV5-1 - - TGCGCCAGCAGCCTGTCCGGGACCTACGAGCAGTACTTC CASSLSGTYEQYF
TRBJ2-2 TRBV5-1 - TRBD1 TGCGCCAGTACCTCCGGGACAGGGGGTATTTACGGGGAGCTGTTTTTT CASTSGTGGIYGELFF
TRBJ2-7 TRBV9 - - TGTGCCAGCAGCGTAGGGTTGGAGCGCGAGCAGTACTTC CASSVGLEREQYF
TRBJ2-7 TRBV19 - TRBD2 TGTGCCAGTAGTAGGGCCGGGACTAGCGGATCTTACGAGCAGTACTTC CASSRAGTSGSYEQYF
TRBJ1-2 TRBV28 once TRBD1 TGTGCCAGCACTGAGGGGGCAGGGATTAATAACTATGGCTACACCTTC CASTEGAGINNYGYTF
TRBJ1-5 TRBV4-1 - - TGCGCCAGCAGCCAAGATGGGCAGAACAATCAGCCCCAGCATTTT CASSQDGQNNQPQHF
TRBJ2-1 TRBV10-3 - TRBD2 TGTGCCATCAGCGTTAGCGGGAGGATCCACAATGAGCAGTTCTTC CAISVSGRIHNEQFF
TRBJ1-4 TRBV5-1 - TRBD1 TGCGCCAGCAGCCCCCGGGACAGTAATGAAAAACTGTTTTTT CASSPRDSNEKLFF
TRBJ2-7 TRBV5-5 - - TGTGCCAGCAGCTTGGCCCGAACGAACAGCCGTCTGGGGCAGTACTTC CASSLARTNSRLGQYF
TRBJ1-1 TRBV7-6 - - TGTGCCAGCAGTTCCCTTTCTGAAGCTTTCTTT CASSSLSEAFF
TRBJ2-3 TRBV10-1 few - TGCGCCAGCTCCGACCCGGGGGGACATAGCACAGATACGCAGTATTTT CASSDPGGHSTDTQYF
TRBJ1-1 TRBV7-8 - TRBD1 TGTGCCAGCAGCCCCAGGGGGCTTGGCACTGAAGCTTTCTTT CASSPRGLGTEAFF
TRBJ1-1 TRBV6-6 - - TGTGCCAGCAGTTTTCCAGGGTACACTGAAGCTTTCTTT CASSFPGYTEAFF
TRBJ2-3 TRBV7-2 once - TGTGCCAGCAGCCCTAGCACAGATACGCAGTATTTT CASSPSTDTQYF
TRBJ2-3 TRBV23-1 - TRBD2 TGCGCCAGCAGTCGTCCTAGCGGGAGTACAGATACGCAGTATTTT CASSRPSGSTDTQYF
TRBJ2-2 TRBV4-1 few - TGCGCCAGCACCGGTGGTAGCCGGAACACCGGGGAGCTGTTTTTT CASTGGSRNTGELFF
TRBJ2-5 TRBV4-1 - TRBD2 TGCGCCAGCAGCCAGCGCGGACTAGCGGGAGAAGAGACCCAGTACTTC CASSQRGLAGEETQYF
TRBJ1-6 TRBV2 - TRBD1 TGTGCCAGCAGTCTGCGACAGGGTAATAATTCACCCCTCCACTTT CASSLRQGNNSPLHF
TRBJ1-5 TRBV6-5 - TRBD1 TGTGCCAGCAGGTACAGGGGGCAAGGGCCCCAGCATTTT CASRYRGQGPQHF
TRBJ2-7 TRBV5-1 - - TGCGCCAGCAGGTCGACTTGGAGCTCCTACGAGCAGTACTTC CASRSTWSSYEQYF
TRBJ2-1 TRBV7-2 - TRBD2 TGTGCCAGCAGCTTCGTAGCGGGAGTTTATGAGCAGTTCTTC CASSFVAGVYEQFF
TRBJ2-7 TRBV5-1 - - TGCGCCAGCAGCCAGACAGGTTCCTACGAGCAGTACTTC CASSQTGSYEQYF
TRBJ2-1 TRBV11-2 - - TGTGCCAGCAGCTTAGCTTGGAGCGCGTTCTTC CASSLAWSAFF